This TCR beta chain was sequenced for a study of graft-versus-host responses after intestinal transplantation. A note on this clone: Its cognate antigen is unknown.

Sequenced by immunoSEQ multiplex PCR; TCRdb stores in-frame clones only, minus some. The sample comprises more than 65,000 clones, 84% of which are singletons, and 0.39% rests with the top ten. General study points: Circulating GvH clone levels at their peak were associated with HvG declines (early post-transplant). Ileal or blood samples showed some GvH clones first, and such clones were also found in recipient marrow.

V lost 0 bases to trimming and J lost 4 bases, with 12 bases between them. This CDR3 contains 16 residues. Per the germline V gene, CDR1 is MNHEY and CDR2 is SVGAGI. The chain uses TRBV6-5 and TRBJ2-2, with D possibly being TRBD1 (6 bases). The source is a human donor who was the organ donor for an intestinal transplant. The source was unstimulated CD4+ T cells sorted from spleen or lymph node cells, collected before transplant. This chain's CDR3 is CASSYSWGLSTGELFF. CDR3 DNA: TGTGCCAGCAGTTACTCGTGGGGGCTGAGCACCGGGGAGCTGTTTTTT.